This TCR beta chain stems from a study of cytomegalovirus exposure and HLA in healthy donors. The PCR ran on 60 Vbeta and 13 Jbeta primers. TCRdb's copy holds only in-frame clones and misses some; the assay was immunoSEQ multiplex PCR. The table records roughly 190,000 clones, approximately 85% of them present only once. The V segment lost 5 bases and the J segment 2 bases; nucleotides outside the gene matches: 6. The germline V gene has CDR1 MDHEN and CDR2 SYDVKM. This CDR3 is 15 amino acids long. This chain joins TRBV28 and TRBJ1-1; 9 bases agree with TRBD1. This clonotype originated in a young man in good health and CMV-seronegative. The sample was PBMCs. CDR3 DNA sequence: TGTGCCAGCAGTCGGCTGGGACAGGGAAACACTGAAGCTTTCTTT. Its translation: CASSRLGQGNTEAFF.